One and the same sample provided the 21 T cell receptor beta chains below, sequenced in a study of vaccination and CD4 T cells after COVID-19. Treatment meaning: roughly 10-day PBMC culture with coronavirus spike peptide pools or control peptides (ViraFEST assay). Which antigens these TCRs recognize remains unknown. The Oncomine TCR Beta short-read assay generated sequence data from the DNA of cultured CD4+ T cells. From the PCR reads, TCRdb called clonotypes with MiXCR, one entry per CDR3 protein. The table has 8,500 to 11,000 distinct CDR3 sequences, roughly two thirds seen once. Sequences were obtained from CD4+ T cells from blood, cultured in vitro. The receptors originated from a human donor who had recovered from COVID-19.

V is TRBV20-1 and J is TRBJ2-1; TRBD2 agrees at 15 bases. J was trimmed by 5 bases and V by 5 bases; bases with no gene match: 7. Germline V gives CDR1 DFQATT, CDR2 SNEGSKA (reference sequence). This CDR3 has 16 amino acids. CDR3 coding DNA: TGCAGTGCTCGAGGACTAGCGGGAGGGAGAAACAATGAGCAGTTCTTC. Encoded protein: CSARGLAGGRNNEQFF.

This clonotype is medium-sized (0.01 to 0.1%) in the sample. The CDR3 DNA reads TGTGCCAGCAGCCCTACCGTGGGACACCACGAGCAGTACTTC. Its translation: CASSPTVGHHEQYF. The gene calls are TRBV7-2 and TRBJ2-7; maybe TRBD1 (6 bases). Germline V gives CDR1 SGHTA, CDR2 FQGNSA. V was clipped by 5 bases and J by 5 bases, with 16 bases between them. The CDR3 totals 14 residues.

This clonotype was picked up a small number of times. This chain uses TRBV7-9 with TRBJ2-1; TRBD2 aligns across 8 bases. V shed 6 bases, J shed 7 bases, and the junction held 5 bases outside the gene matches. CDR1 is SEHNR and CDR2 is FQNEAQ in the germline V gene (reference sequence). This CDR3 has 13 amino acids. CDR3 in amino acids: CASRTSGKNEQFF. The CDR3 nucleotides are TGTGCCAGCAGAACTAGCGGTAAGAATGAGCAGTTCTTC.

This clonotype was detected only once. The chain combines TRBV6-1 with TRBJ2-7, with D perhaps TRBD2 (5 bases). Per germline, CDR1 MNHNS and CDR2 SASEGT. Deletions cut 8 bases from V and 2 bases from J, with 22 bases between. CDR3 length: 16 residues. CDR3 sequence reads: CASVLGPAAAPYEQYF. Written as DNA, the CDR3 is TGTGCCAGCGTCCTCGGGCCGGCAGCGGCACCCTACGAGCAGTACTTC.

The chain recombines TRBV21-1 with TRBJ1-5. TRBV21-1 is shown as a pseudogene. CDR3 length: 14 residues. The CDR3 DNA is TGTGCCAGCAGCAAAGCGGGCACGAATCAGCCCCAGCATTTT. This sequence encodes CASSKAGTNQPQHF.

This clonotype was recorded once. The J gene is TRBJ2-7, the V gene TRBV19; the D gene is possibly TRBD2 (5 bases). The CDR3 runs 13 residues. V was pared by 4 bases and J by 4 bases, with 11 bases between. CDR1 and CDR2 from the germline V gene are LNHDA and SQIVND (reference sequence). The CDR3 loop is CASSTPGKYEQYF. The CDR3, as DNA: TGTGCCAGTAGTACACCGGGGAAATACGAGCAGTACTTC. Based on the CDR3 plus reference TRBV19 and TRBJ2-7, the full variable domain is DGGITQSPKYLFRKEGQNVTLSCEQNLNHDAMYWYRQDPGQGLRLIYYSQIVNDFQKGDIAEGYSVSREKKESFPLTVTSAQKNPTAFYLCASSTPGKYEQYFGPGTRLTVT.

CDR3 coding DNA: TGTGCCAGCACCCCAAGGGGAGGGGTCAATGAGCAGTTCTTC. It yields the protein CASTPRGGVNEQFF. This chain links TRBV6-1 with TRBJ2-1; TRBD2 matches 7 bases. The CDR3 sequence is 14 residues long. Germline CDR1 is MNHNS and CDR2 is SASEGT. Trimming at V came to 7 bases and at J to 6 bases, leaving 9 bases not matched to a gene.

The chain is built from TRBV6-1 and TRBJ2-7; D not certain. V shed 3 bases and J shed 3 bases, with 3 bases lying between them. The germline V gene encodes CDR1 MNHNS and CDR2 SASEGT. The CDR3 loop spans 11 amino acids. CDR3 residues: CASSDLYEQYF. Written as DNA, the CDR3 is TGTGCCAGCAGTGACCTCTACGAGCAGTACTTC.

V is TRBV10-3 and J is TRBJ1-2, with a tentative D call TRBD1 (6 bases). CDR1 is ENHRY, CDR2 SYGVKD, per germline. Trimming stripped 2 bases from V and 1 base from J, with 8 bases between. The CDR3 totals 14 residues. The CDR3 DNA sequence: TGTGCCATCAGTGAGAGGGGGAATAACTATGGCTACACCTTC. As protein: CAISERGNNYGYTF.

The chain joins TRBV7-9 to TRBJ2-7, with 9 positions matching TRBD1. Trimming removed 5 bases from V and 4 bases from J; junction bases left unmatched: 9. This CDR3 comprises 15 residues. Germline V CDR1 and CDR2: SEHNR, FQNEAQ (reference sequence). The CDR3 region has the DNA TGTGCCAGCAGCCACCGACAGGGGGATAGGTACGAGCAGTACTTC. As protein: CASSHRQGDRYEQYF.

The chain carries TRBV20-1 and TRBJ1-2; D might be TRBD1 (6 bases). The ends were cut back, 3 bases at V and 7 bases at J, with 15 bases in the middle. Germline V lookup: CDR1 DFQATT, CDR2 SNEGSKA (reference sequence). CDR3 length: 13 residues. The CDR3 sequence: CSASMMGASGYTF. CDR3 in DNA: TGCAGTGCTAGCATGATGGGGGCCTCTGGCTACACCTTC.

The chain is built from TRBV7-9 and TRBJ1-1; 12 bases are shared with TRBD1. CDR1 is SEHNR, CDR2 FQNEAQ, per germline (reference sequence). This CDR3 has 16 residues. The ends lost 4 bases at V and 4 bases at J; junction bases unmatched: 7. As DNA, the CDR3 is TGTGCCAGCAGCTCGGCGGGACAGGGGGCACGCACTGAAGCTTTCTTT. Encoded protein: CASSSAGQGARTEAFF. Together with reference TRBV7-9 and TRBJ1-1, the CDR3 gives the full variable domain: DTGVSQNPRHKITKRGQNVTFRCDPISEHNRLYWYRQTLGQGPEFLTYFQNEAQLEKSRLLSDRFSAERPKGSFSTLEIQRTEQGDSAMYLCASSSAGQGARTEAFFGQGTRLTVV.

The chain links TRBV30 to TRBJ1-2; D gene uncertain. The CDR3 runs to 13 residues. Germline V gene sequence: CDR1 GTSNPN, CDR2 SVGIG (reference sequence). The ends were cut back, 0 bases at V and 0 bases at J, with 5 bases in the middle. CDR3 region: CAWSVRPNYGYTF. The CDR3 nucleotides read TGTGCCTGGAGTGTACGTCCTAACTATGGCTACACCTTC.

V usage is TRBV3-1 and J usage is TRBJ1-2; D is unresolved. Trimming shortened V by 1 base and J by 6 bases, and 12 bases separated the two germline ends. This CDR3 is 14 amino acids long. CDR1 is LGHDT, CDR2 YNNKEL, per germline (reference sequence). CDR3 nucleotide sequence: TGTGCCAGCAGCCAAGGAATAGGGCAAAATGGCTACACCTTC. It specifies CASSQGIGQNGYTF.

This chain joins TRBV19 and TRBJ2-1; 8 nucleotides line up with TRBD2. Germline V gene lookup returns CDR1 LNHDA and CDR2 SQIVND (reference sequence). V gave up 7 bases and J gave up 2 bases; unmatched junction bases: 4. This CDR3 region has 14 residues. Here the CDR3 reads CASTSGPPYNEQFF. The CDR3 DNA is TGTGCCAGTACTAGCGGGCCTCCCTACAATGAGCAGTTCTTC.

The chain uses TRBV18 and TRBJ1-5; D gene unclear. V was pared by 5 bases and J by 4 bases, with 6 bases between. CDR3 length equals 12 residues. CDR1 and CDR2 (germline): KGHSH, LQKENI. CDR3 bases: TGTGCCAGCTCAGCCCCGAATCAGCCCCAGCATTTT. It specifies CASSAPNQPQHF.

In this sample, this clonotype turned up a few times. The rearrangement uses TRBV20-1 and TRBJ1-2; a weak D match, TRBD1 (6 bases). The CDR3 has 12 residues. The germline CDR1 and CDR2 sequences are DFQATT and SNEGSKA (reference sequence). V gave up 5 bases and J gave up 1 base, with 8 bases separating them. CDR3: CSARTDNYGYTF. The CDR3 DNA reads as TGCAGTGCTCGGACAGATAACTATGGCTACACCTTC.

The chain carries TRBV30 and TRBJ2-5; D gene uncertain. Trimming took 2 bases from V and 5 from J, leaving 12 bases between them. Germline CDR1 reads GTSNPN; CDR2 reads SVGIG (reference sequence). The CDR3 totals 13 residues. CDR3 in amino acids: CAWSLLPVETQYF. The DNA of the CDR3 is TGTGCCTGGAGTCTCCTACCGGTGGAGACCCAGTACTTC. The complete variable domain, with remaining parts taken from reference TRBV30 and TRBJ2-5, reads SQTIHQWPATLVQPVGSPLSLECTVEGTSNPNLYWYRQAAGRGLQLLFYSVGIGQISSEVPQNLSASRPQDRQFILSSKKLLLSDSGFYLCAWSLLPVETQYFGPGTRLLVL.

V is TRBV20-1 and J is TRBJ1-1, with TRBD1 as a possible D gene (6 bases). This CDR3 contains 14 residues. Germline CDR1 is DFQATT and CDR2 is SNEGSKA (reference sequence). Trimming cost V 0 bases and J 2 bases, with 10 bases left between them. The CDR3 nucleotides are TGCAGTGCTAGAGAGGGACAACCTAACACTGAAGCTTTCTTT. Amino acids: CSAREGQPNTEAFF.

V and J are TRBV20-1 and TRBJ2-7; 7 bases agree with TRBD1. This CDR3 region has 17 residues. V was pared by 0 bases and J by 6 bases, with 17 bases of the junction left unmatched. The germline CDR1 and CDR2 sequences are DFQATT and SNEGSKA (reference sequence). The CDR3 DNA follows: TGCAGTGCTAGAGACCCCAGGGCAACAGGGGTAAAATTCGAGCAGTACTTC. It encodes CSARDPRATGVKFEQYF.

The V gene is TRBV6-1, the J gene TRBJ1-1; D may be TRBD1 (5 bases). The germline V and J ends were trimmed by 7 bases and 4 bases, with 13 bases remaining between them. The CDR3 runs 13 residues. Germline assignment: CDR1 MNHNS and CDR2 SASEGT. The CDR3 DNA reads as TGTGCCAGCATTAAAGATGGGGGCACTGAAGCTTTCTTT. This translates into CASIKDGGTEAFF.